One sample yielded the 14 T cell receptor beta chains listed below, sequenced in a study of blood T cells in healthy people across ages. Primed by a sample-barcoded 5' primer and a J-beta primer mix, a second PCR proceeded for 7 to 11 cycles. Using its own MiXCR run on the 5' RACE reads, TCRdb lists one record per CDR3 protein. The sample shows under 2,000,000 distinct CDR3 sequences, 49% of them seen only once. Sequencing input: blood. The receptors originated from a woman aged 40 to 50 in good health.

Only one count was recorded for this clonotype. V and J are TRBV5-1 and TRBJ2-3; no firm D call. This CDR3 is 15 amino acids long. Germline V gives CDR1 SGHRS, CDR2 YFSETQ. With 3 bases removed from V and 2 bases from J, the gap between germline ends came to 13 bases. The CDR3 spells CASSCGDFDTDTQYF. The CDR3 DNA reads TGCGCCAGCAGCTGTGGCGACTTCGACACAGATACGCAGTATTTT.

This clonotype was picked up a small number of times. The V call is TRBV4-3, the J call TRBJ2-1; 7 bases map to TRBD1. The CDR3 has 18 amino acids. V lost 0 bases, J lost 0 bases, and 8 bases stayed unmatched. The V gene's germline CDR1 is LGHNA and CDR2 YSLEER. The CDR3 region is CASSQEFGTESSYNEQFF. CDR3 coding DNA: TGCGCCAGCAGCCAAGAATTTGGGACAGAATCCTCCTACAATGAGCAGTTCTTC.

This clonotype occurred once. The rearrangement joins TRBV15 to TRBJ2-2; the D is unclear. V was pared by 0 bases and J by 3 bases, with 11 bases between. The germline V gene encodes CDR1 LNHNV and CDR2 YYDKDF (reference sequence). The CDR3 length is 16 residues. CDR3 in DNA: TGTGCCACCAGCAGAGATGTGTTAGTAGACACCGGGGAGCTGTTTTTT. Translated, it gives CATSRDVLVDTGELFF.

The J gene is TRBJ1-1, the V gene TRBV7-9; the D gene is possibly TRBD1 (6 bases). The germline V gene encodes CDR1 SEHNR and CDR2 FQNEAQ (reference sequence). The CDR3 is 16 amino acids. V was cut by 4 bases and J by 0 bases, with 15 bases left in between. The CDR3 sequence is CASSWKPDSVNTEAFF. The DNA for the CDR3 is TGTGCCAGCAGCTGGAAACCGGACAGTGTGAACACTGAAGCTTTCTTT.

This clonotype was recorded a few times. The chain uses TRBV12-3 or TRBV12-4 and TRBJ2-3; D perhaps matches TRBD1 (5 bases). CDR3 length equals 14 residues. Trimming took 3 bases from V and 2 from J, leaving 9 bases between them. The chain's CDR3 is CASSLRQITDTQYF. The CDR3, as DNA: TGTGCCAGCAGTTTGAGACAGATCACAGATACGCAGTATTTT.

This clonotype was counted only a few times. The chain couples TRBV7-2 to TRBJ2-6; D not certain. The CDR3 runs 15 residues. CDR1 is SGHTA and CDR2 is FQGNSA in the germline V gene. V dropped 5 bases and J dropped 1 base, with 9 bases sitting between them. As DNA, the CDR3 is TGTGCCAGCAGCCCAACCCCTTCTGGGGCCAACGTCCTGACTTTC. Translation: CASSPTPSGANVLTF.

The chain has TRBV3-1 and TRBJ2-6, with TRBD1 matching over 7 bases. The CDR3 covers 18 residues. Germline values: CDR1 LGHDT, CDR2 YNNKEL (reference sequence). V dropped 2 bases and J dropped 0; count of bases not matched to a gene: 7. CDR3 DNA sequence: TGTGCCAGCAGCCAACGGGACAGTGGAGTCTCTGGGGCCAACGTCCTGACTTTC. This sequence encodes CASSQRDSGVSGANVLTF.

This chain uses TRBV7-9 with TRBJ2-1; 14 bases are a match to TRBD2. Unmatched junction bases numbered 3, after V lost 3 bases and J lost 5 bases. This CDR3 has 16 amino acids. Germline CDR1 and CDR2: SEHNR and FQNEAQ (reference sequence). CDR3 DNA sequence: TGTGCCAGCAGCTTCCGGACTAGCGGGGGGAACAATGAGCAGTTCTTC. It codes for CASSFRTSGGNNEQFF.

The chain combines TRBV6-6 with TRBJ1-4; no clear D. The length of the CDR3 is 15 residues. CDR1 is MNHNY, CDR2 SVGAGI, per germline (reference sequence). The V end was cut by 6 bases, the J end by 7 bases, with 18 bases between. This CDR3 reads CASSPGRTISEKLFF. As DNA, the CDR3 is TGTGCCAGCAGCCCCGGTAGGACGATTAGTGAAAAACTGTTTTTT.

The chain couples TRBV6-1 to TRBJ2-6, with a tentative D call TRBD1 (5 bases). Per the germline V gene, CDR1 is MNHNS and CDR2 is SASEGT. Trimming removed 3 bases at V and 3 bases at J, with 21 bases between. The CDR3 totals 19 residues. The CDR3 bases are TGTGCCAGCAGTGAGACAGCGCCTGGGGCCTTAGGTGGGGCCAACGTCCTGACTTTC. This translates into CASSETAPGALGGANVLTF.

The chain joins TRBV20-1 to TRBJ2-5; TRBD2 aligns across 12 bases. The V gene end was trimmed by 1 base and the J gene end by 1 base; junction bases not matched to a gene: 4. The germline V gene has CDR1 DFQATT and CDR2 SNEGSKA (reference sequence). CDR3 length: 16 amino acids. The DNA of the CDR3 is TGCAGTGCTAGAGGACTAGCGGGGGTGCTCCAAGAGACCCAGTACTTC. Its protein product is CSARGLAGVLQETQYF.

The chain has TRBV6-1 and TRBJ2-7; a weak D match, TRBD2 (5 bases). Germline V gene lookup returns CDR1 MNHNS and CDR2 SASEGT. V shed 2 bases and J shed 3 bases, with 8 bases lying between them. The CDR3 is 13 amino acids. The CDR3 protein is CASSEWRVYEQYF. As DNA, the CDR3 is TGTGCCAGCAGTGAATGGCGGGTCTACGAGCAGTACTTC.

The rearrangement links TRBV20-1 to TRBJ2-5; 8 bases are a match to TRBD1. CDR1 and CDR2 from the germline V gene are DFQATT and SNEGSKA (reference sequence). V was clipped by 6 bases and J by 4 bases; unmatched bases: 4. The CDR3 sequence is 12 residues long. CDR3 sequence (DNA): TGCAGTGCGCAGGACAGGGTAGAGACCCAGTACTTC. Translated, it gives CSAQDRVETQYF.

This clonotype was picked up a small number of times. The CDR3 region has the DNA TGTGCCAGCAGTCCGACTCTGAACAGGGGGCATTCACCCCTCCACTTT. This codes for CASSPTLNRGHSPLHF. The V call is TRBV6-5, the J call TRBJ1-6, with 9 nucleotides matching TRBD1. The CDR3 is made up of 16 amino acids. The junction had 10 bases not matched to a gene; V was cut back by 5 bases and J by 8 bases. CDR1 is MNHEY, CDR2 SVGAGI, per germline.